Shown below are 20 T cell receptor beta chains from a single sample sequenced in a study of CD8+CD57+ T cells in acquired aplastic anemia. TCR beta VDJ and CDR3 profiles were obtained from a genomic DNA template. TCRdb processed the reads anew with MiXCR; each CDR3 protein has one entry. The sample gives 150,000 or so distinct CDR3 sequences, roughly 43% of which show up once; roughly 1.2% is in the top ten. Patients picked for sequencing had shown CD8+CD57+ cell expansion detected by flow cytometry. The specimen was sorted CD4+, CD8+, or CD8+CD57+ T cells (not recorded which) from PBMCs. The source is a human donor with aplastic anemia.

This clonotype was counted many times. J is TRBJ2-5 and V is TRBV12-3 or TRBV12-4, with D perhaps matching TRBD1 or TRBD2 (5 bases each). This CDR3 has 12 amino acids. V was pared by 5 bases and J by 4 bases, with 8 bases between. CDR3 in amino acids: CASSIGTETQYF. Written as DNA, the CDR3 is TGTGCCAGCAGTATCGGGACAGAGACCCAGTACTTC.

This chain connects TRBV29-1 to TRBJ2-6, with D unresolved. In germline, CDR1 is SQVTM, CDR2 ANQGSEA. The CDR3 extends over 13 amino acids. V was shortened by 6 bases and J by 2 bases, with 8 bases between the two germline ends. The CDR3 nucleotides read TGCAGCGTCCACTTTGCTGGGGCCAACGTCCTGACTTTC. It specifies CSVHFAGANVLTF.

The sample holds many counts of this clonotype. V and J are TRBV2 and TRBJ2-1; 7 bases are shared with TRBD1. Losses at the gene ends were 0 bases for V and 8 bases for J; bases not matched to a gene: 4. Germline CDR1 is SNHLY and CDR2 is FYNNEI. CDR3 length: 14 amino acids. CDR3 coding DNA: TGTGCCAGCAGTGAAGCGGGCAGGGGGTATGAGCAGTTCTTC. This gives the protein CASSEAGRGYEQFF.

Points on this clonotype: This sequence may be a read error, since a much larger clone differs from it by one base. This rearrangement joins TRBV12-3 or TRBV12-4 to TRBJ2-7; possibly TRBD2 for D (5 bases). Trimming removed 6 bases at V and 3 bases at J, with 12 bases between. The CDR3 is 13 amino acids. The CDR3 here is CASSPPGIYEQYF. The CDR3 region has the DNA TGTGCCAGCAGCCCCCCGGGGATCTACGAGCAGTACTTC.

This chain links TRBV11-2 with TRBJ2-5, with TRBD2 as a possible D gene (7 bases). The CDR3 is made up of 20 amino acids. Per the germline V gene, CDR1 is SGHAT and CDR2 is FQNNGV. The V gene lost 1 base and the J gene lost 2 bases, with 26 bases spanning the gap. The CDR3 DNA reads TGTGCCAGCAGCTTAGGTGGCCCCTGGCAGGGAGGGGGTATACAAGAGACCCAGTACTTC. Residues: CASSLGGPWQGGGIQETQYF.

This clonotype occurred a few times. The gene calls are TRBV9 and TRBJ2-7; the match to TRBD2 covers 12 bases. Unmatched junction bases numbered 3, after V lost 4 bases and J lost 4 bases. This CDR3 contains 14 residues. In germline, CDR1 is SGDLS, CDR2 YYNGEE. The CDR3 protein is CASSTGLAGYEQYF. The DNA for the CDR3 is TGTGCCAGCAGCACCGGACTAGCGGGGTACGAGCAGTACTTC.

The rearrangement joins TRBV5-6 to TRBJ2-1; 8 bases map to TRBD2. The V gene end was trimmed by 7 bases and the J gene end by 6 bases; junction bases not matched to a gene: 9. This CDR3 has 14 residues. From germline, CDR1 is SGHDT and CDR2 YYEEEE. The CDR3 here is CASVAGLAPNEQFF. The CDR3 DNA follows: TGTGCCAGCGTCGCCGGACTAGCCCCCAATGAGCAGTTCTTC.

This chain links TRBV5-4 with TRBJ1-1; no definite D call. Germline V CDR1 and CDR2: SGHNT, YYREEE (reference sequence). The CDR3 covers 14 residues. V lost 1 base and J lost 1, with 8 bases in between. CDR3 amino acids: CASSLPVGNTEAFF. CDR3 bases: TGTGCCAGCAGCTTGCCCGTGGGGAACACTGAAGCTTTCTTT. The full variable domain, its missing parts supplied by reference TRBV5-4 and TRBJ1-1, is ETGVTQSPTHLIKTRGQQVTLRCSSQSGHNTVSWYQQALGQGPQFIFQYYREEENGRGNFPPRFSGLQFPNYSSELNVNALELDDSALYLCASSLPVGNTEAFFGQGTRLTVV.

This chain connects TRBV29-1 to TRBJ2-3, with 7 bases aligning to TRBD2. J was trimmed by 2 bases and V by 3 bases; bases with no gene match: 5. CDR1 and CDR2 from the germline V gene are SQVTM and ANQGSEA. CDR3 length: 14 residues. DNA of the CDR3: TGCAGCGTTGATTCTAGCGGATTCACAGATACGCAGTATTTT. Amino acid sequence: CSVDSSGFTDTQYF.

By frequency in the sample, this clonotype is medium-sized (0.01 to 0.1%). V and J are TRBV19 and TRBJ1-2; TRBD1 might be the D (6 bases). The CDR3 extends over 13 amino acids. Germline CDR1 is LNHDA and CDR2 is SQIVND (reference sequence). V was trimmed by 7 bases and J by 10 bases, leaving 19 bases between them. The CDR3 loop is CASTPPRTDLYTF. CDR3 sequence (DNA): TGTGCCAGTACCCCACCCAGGACAGACCTCTACACCTTC.

The rearrangement uses TRBV6-2 or TRBV6-3 and TRBJ1-2, with D maybe TRBD1 (6 bases). Germline V lookup: CDR1 MNHEY, CDR2 SVGEGT. The CDR3 spans 14 residues. V lost 7 bases and J lost 0, with 12 bases in between. In DNA form, the CDR3 reads TGTGCCAGCAACGACAGGAGAGCTAACTATGGCTACACCTTC. Residues: CASNDRRANYGYTF.

In its sample, this clonotype was seen once. The rearrangement uses TRBV9 and TRBJ1-6; a possible D gene is TRBD1 (5 bases). V was pared by 0 bases and J by 8 bases, with 21 bases between. The CDR3 runs to 18 residues. From germline, CDR1 is SGDLS and CDR2 YYNGEE. As DNA, the CDR3 is TGTGCCAGCAGCGTAGGATATGGGACGAAGGGCAAGGATTCACCCCTCCACTTT. This encodes CASSVGYGTKGKDSPLHF.

Many counts were recorded for this clonotype. The V gene is TRBV20-1, the J gene TRBJ1-5; the match to TRBD1 covers 9 bases. The CDR3 length is 17 residues. CDR1 and CDR2 from the germline V gene are DFQATT and SNEGSKA (reference sequence). V lost 5 bases and J lost 0; bases outside the gene matches: 11. The CDR3 DNA is TGCAGTGCTTCTCACCCCGGGACAGGGAATAGCAATCAGCCCCAGCATTTT. Translation: CSASHPGTGNSNQPQHF.

As for this clonotype: As the CDR3 is not closed by the conserved phenylalanine or tryptophan, this likely results from a read error. This sequence joins TRBV10-3 and TRBJ1-1; 10 bases match TRBD1. The germline V gene encodes CDR1 ENHRY and CDR2 SYGVKD. The CDR3 runs 14 residues. This CDR3 reads CAISGGQGNTEAFL. CDR3 nucleotide sequence: TGTGCCATCAGTGGGGGACAGGGGAACACGGAAGCTTTCCTT.

This clonotype was recorded at least ten times. The junction and the germline gene differ at one end; a read error may be behind it. The V gene is TRBV7-7, the J gene TRBJ2-5; 11 bases line up with TRBD2. The CDR3 extends over 15 amino acids. Germline lookup yields CDR1 SSHAT and CDR2 FNYEAQ (reference sequence). The CDR3: CASSLGASGRETQYF. In nucleotides, the CDR3 is TGTGCTAGCAGCTTAGGGGCTAGCGGGAGGGAGACCCAGTACTTC.

This clonotype was found a few times. The chain combines TRBV10-3 with TRBJ2-5; D uncertain. V lost 0 bases to trimming and J lost 5 bases, with 4 bases between them. The CDR3 has 12 residues. The germline V gene has CDR1 ENHRY and CDR2 SYGVKD. The CDR3 reads CAISESAETQYF. In DNA form, the CDR3 reads TGTGCCATCAGTGAGTCGGCGGAGACCCAGTACTTC.

The chain combines TRBV5-6 with TRBJ2-3; D perhaps matches TRBD2 (5 bases). This CDR3 is built from 16 residues. Trimming removed 1 base at V and 1 base at J, with 13 bases between. The germline gives CDR1 SGHDT, CDR2 YYEEEE. CDR3 nucleotides: TGTGCCAGCAGCTTGTGGGTTTTCGGGGGCACAGATACGCAGTATTTT. Translating gives CASSLWVFGGTDTQYF.

This clonotype showed up many times. CDR3 bases: TGTGCCAGCAGCCTGGGACTAGCGGGGGGACGGAGCTCCTACGAGCAGTACTTC. Protein sequence: CASSLGLAGGRSSYEQYF. The genes are TRBV11-2 and TRBJ2-7, with 15 bases that match TRBD2. Germline CDR1 and CDR2: SGHAT and FQNNGV. Unmatched junction bases numbered 8, after V lost 5 bases and J lost 0 bases. This CDR3 comprises 18 residues.

This chain connects TRBV10-1 to TRBJ1-5; the D gene is possibly TRBD1 (6 bases). CDR1 is WNHNN and CDR2 is SYGVQD in the germline V gene (reference sequence). The CDR3 contains 18 residues. The V end lost 6 bases, the J end lost 0 bases, and 21 bases lay between the germline ends. This CDR3 reads CASSGNPGQPDSNQPQHF. For the CDR3, the DNA is TGCGCCAGCAGCGGTAATCCGGGACAACCGGATAGCAATCAGCCCCAGCATTTT.

V and J are TRBV7-9 and TRBJ1-2; D possibly corresponds to TRBD1 (5 bases). The CDR3 runs 15 residues. Germline V lookup: CDR1 SEHNR, CDR2 FQNEAQ (reference sequence). V was clipped by 5 bases and J by 12 bases, with 25 bases between them. This CDR3 reads CASSPPGWAGRANTF. The CDR3, as DNA: TGTGCCAGCAGCCCACCCGGTTGGGCAGGGAGAGCTAACACCTTC.